The entry below gives a single T cell receptor beta chain sequence along with its context. Its specificity is not known. The data were taken from a study of Ad26.COV2.S vaccination and SARS-CoV-2 variants. The protocol was immunoSEQ multiplex PCR, while the TCRdb copy is restricted to in-frame clones and leaves out a portion. The data contain approximately 400,000 clones, 92% of them singletons. This CDR3 has 14 amino acids. In germline, CDR1 is SEHNR, CDR2 FQNEAQ (reference sequence). V was clipped by 5 bases and J by 1 base, with 11 bases between them. Study-wide findings and caveats: Higher spike-specific TCR breadth was found in vaccine recipients than in placebo recipients. Analytic work on TCR breadth and depth might have understated the full extent of total T cell responses.

The clonotype comes from a human donor who had recovered from COVID-19. The chain links TRBV7-9 to TRBJ1-1; D possibly corresponds to TRBD1 (5 bases). The material sequenced was peripheral blood, taken after recovery from COVID-19. This CDR3 reads CASSPSRGNTEAFF. CDR3 in DNA: TGTGCCAGCAGCCCGTCGAGGGGGAACACTGAAGCTTTCTTT.